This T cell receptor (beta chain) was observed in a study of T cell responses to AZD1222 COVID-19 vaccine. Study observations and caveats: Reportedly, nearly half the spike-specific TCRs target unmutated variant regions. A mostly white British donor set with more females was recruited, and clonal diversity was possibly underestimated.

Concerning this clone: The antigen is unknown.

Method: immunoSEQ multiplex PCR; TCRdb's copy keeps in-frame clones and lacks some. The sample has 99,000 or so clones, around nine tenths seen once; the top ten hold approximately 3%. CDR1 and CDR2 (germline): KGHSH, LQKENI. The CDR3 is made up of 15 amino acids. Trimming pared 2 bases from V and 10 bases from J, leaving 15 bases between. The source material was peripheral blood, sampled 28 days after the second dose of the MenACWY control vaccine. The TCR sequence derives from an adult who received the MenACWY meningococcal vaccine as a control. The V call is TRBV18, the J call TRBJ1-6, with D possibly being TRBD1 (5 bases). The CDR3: CASSPTGGSGSPLHF. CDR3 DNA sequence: TGTGCCAGCTCACCAACGGGGGGAAGCGGATCACCCCTCCACTTT.